This T cell receptor (beta chain) was sequenced during a study of blood T cell repertoires in COVID-19. At the level of the study: Italy, Spain and the United States were the sources of the convalescent and acute COVID-19 samples. T cells, B-cell-depleted T cells, or PBMCs supplied cDNA or gDNA.

Methods used by the authors: It was from reference gene primer amplification that nucleated cell counts were estimated. Assay: immunoSEQ multiplex PCR; the TCRdb copy retains only in-frame clones and omits some. The V and J calls and clone size were taken over from that table, and D and trimming were inferred from the DNA. The data contain some 200,000 clones, 92% of them singletons. The CDR3 contains 15 residues. V lost 3 bases to trimming and J lost 5 bases; unmatched junction nucleotides: 5. The germline V gene has CDR1 SGHRS and CDR2 YFSETQ. The chain uses TRBV5-1 and TRBJ2-2; 9 bases map to TRBD1. Sequencing was done on a sample of peripheral blood. This receptor was taken from a young man with acute or convalescent COVID-19. As DNA, the CDR3 is TGCGCCAGCAGCTCACCCGGGACAGGGACCGGGGAGCTGTTTTTT. Its translation: CASSSPGTGTGELFF.